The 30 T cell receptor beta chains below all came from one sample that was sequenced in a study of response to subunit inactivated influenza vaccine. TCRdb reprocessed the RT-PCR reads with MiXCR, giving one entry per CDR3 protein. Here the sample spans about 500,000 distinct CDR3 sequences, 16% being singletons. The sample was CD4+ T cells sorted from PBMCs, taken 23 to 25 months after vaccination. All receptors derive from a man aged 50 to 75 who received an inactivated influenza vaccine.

CDR3 residues: CASSQEASGQHTGELFF. The CDR3 nucleotides read TGTGCCAGCAGCCAAGAGGCGTCGGGACAACACACCGGGGAGCTGTTTTTT. The chain is built from TRBV4-2 and TRBJ2-2, with a possible D match to TRBD1 (6 bases). CDR1 LGHNA and CDR2 YNFKEQ come from the germline V gene. This CDR3 is built from 17 residues. V lost 0 bases, J lost 3 bases, and 14 bases lay in between.

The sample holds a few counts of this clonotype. In DNA form, the CDR3 reads TGTGCCAGCAGGATAAGCTCTGGGGCCAACGTCCTGACTTTC. Residues: CASRISSGANVLTF. The rearrangement uses TRBV12-3 or TRBV12-4 and TRBJ2-6; D is uncertain. Trimming stripped 6 bases from V and 0 bases from J, with 6 bases between. The CDR3 loop spans 14 amino acids.

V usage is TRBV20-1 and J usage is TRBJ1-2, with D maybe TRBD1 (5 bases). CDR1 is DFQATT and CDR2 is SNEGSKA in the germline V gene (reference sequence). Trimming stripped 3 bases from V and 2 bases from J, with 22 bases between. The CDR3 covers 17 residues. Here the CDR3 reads CSASRVGAVLENYGYTF. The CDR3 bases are TGCAGTGCTAGTCGGGTCGGGGCGGTATTGGAAAACTATGGCTACACCTTC.

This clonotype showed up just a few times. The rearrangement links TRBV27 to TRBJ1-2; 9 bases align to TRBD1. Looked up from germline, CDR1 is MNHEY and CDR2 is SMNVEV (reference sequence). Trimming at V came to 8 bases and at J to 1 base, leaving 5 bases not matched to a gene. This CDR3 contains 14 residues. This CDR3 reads CASRRTGVNYGYTF. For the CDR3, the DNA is TGTGCCAGCCGGAGGACAGGGGTTAACTATGGCTACACCTTC.

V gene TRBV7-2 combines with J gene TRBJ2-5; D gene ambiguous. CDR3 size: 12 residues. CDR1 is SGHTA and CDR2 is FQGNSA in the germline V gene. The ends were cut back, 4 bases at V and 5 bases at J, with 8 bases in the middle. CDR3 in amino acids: CASSSARETQYF. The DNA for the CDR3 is TGTGCCAGCAGCTCGGCGAGGGAGACCCAGTACTTC.

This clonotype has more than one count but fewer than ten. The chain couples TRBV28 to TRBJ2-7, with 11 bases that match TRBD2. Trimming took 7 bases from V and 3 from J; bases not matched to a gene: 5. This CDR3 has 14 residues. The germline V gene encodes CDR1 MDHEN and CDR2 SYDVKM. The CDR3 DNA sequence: TGTGCCAGCAACTGGGGGACTAGCGGCTACGAGCAGTACTTC. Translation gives CASNWGTSGYEQYF.

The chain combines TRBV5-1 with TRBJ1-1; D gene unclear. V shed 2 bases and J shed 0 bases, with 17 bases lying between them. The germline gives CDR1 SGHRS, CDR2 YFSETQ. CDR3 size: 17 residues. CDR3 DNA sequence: TGCGCCAGCAGCTTAAACTCCGGAAGGGAGATGAACACTGAAGCTTTCTTT. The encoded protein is CASSLNSGREMNTEAFF.

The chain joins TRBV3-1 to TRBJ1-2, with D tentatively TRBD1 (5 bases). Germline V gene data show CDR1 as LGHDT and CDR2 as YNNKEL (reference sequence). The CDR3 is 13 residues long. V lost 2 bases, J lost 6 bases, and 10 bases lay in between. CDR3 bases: TGTGCCAGCAGCCAATTGTTGGGGGATGGCTACACCTTC. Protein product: CASSQLLGDGYTF.

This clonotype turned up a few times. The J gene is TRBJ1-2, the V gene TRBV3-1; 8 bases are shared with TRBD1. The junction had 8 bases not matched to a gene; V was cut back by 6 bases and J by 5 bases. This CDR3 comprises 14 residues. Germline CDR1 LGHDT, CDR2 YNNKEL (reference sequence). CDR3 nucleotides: TGTGCCAGCAGGGACAGGGTGCGCCGGTATGGCTACACCTTC. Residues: CASRDRVRRYGYTF.

The CDR3 protein is CASSLLAGTGDQYF. In nucleotides, the CDR3 is TGTGCCAGCAGCCTCCTAGCGGGGACCGGGGACCAGTACTTC. The chain carries TRBV7-9 and TRBJ2-5, with TRBD2 matching 9 bases. The CDR3 consists of 14 residues. The trim removed 5 bases at V and 10 bases at J, leaving 11 bases unmatched. The germline V gene has CDR1 SEHNR and CDR2 FQNEAQ (reference sequence).

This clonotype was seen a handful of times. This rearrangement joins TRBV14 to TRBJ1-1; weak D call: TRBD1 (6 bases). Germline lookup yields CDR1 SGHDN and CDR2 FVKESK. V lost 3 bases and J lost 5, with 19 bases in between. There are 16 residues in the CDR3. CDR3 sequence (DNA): TGTGCCAGCAGCCAGCCCGTCGGGGGGGCTGAGACTGAAGCTTTCTTT. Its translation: CASSQPVGGAETEAFF. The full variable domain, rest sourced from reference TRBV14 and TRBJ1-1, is EAGVTQFPSHSVIEKGQTVTLRCDPISGHDNLYWYRRVMGKEIKFLLHFVKESKQDESGMPNNRFLAERTGGTYSTLKVQPAELEDSGVYFCASSQPVGGAETEAFFGQGTRLTVV.

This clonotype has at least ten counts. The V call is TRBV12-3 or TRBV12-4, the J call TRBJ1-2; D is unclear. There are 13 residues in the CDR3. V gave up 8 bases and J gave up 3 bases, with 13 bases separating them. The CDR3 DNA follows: TGTGCCAGCCTCTCGGACGGAGACTATGGCTACACCTTC. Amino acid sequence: CASLSDGDYGYTF.

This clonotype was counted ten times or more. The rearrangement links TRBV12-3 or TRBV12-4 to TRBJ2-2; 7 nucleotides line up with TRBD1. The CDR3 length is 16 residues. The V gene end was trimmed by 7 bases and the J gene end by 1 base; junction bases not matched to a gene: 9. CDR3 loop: CASTSTGRLNTGELFF. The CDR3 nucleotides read TGTGCCAGCACCTCGACAGGGCGATTGAACACCGGGGAGCTGTTTTTT.

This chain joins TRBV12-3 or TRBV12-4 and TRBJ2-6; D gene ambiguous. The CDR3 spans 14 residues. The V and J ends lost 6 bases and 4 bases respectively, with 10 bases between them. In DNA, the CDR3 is TGTGCCAGCAGCCTCCGGGCCGGGGCCAACGTCCTGACTTTC. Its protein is CASSLRAGANVLTF.

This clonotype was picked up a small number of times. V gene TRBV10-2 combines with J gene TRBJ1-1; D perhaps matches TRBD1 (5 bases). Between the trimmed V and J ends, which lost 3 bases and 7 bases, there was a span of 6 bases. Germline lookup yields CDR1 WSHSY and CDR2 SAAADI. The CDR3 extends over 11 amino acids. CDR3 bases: TGCGCCAGCAGTGACAGGGTTGAAGCTTTCTTT. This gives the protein CASSDRVEAFF.

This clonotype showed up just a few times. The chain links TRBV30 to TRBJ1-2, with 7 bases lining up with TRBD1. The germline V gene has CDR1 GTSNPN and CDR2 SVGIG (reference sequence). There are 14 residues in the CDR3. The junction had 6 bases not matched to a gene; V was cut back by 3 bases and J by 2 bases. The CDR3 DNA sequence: TGTGCCTGGAGCCGACAGGGTTTAAACTATGGCTACACCTTC. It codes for CAWSRQGLNYGYTF. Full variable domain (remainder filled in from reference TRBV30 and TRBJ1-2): SQTIHQWPATLVQPVGSPLSLECTVEGTSNPNLYWYRQAAGRGLQLLFYSVGIGQISSEVPQNLSASRPQDRQFILSSKKLLLSDSGFYLCAWSRQGLNYGYTFGSGTRLTVV.

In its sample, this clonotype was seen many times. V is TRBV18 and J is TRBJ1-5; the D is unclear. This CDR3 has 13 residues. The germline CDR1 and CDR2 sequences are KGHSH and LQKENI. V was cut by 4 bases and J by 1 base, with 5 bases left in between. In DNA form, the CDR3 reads TGTGCCAGCTCACTCAAAAGCAATCAGCCCCAGCATTTT. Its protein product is CASSLKSNQPQHF.

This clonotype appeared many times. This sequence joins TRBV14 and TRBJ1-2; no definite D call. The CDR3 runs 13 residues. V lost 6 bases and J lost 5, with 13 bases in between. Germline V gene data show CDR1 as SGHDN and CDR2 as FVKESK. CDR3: CASSQIWGYGYTF. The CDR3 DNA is TGTGCCAGCAGTCAGATATGGGGTTATGGCTACACCTTC.

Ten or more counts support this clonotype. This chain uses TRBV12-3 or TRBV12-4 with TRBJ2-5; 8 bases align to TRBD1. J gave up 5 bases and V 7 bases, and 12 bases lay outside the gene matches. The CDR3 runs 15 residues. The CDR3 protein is CASTEGQGAGETQYF. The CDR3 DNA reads TGTGCCAGCACCGAGGGTCAGGGGGCTGGGGAGACCCAGTACTTC.

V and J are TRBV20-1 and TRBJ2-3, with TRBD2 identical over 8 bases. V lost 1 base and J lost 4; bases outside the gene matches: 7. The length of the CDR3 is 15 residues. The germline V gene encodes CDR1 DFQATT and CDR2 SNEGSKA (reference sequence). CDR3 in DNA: TGCAGTGCTAGAGTCGGGACTAGTGGGGCAGATACGCAGTATTTT. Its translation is CSARVGTSGADTQYF.

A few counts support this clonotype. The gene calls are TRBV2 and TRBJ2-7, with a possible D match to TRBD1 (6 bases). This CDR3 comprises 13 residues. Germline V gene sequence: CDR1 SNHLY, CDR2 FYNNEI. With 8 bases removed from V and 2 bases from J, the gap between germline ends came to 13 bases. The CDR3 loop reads CASRMRGTYEQYF. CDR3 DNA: TGTGCCAGCCGGATGAGGGGGACCTACGAGCAGTACTTC.

The CDR3 sequence is CASSPQDGELFF. As DNA, the CDR3 is TGTGCCAGCTCACCACAGGACGGGGAGCTGTTTTTT. This chain uses TRBV18 with TRBJ2-2; no reliable D call. The germline V gene has CDR1 KGHSH and CDR2 LQKENI. The CDR3 is made up of 12 amino acids. The V and J ends lost 1 base and 7 bases respectively, with 4 bases between them.

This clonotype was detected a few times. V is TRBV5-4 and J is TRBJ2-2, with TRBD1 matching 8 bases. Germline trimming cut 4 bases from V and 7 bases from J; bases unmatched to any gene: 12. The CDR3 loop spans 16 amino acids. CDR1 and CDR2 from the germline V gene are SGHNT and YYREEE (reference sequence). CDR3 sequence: CASSLTTGVRIGELFF. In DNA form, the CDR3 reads TGTGCCAGCAGCCTCACGACAGGGGTTAGGATCGGGGAGCTGTTTTTT.

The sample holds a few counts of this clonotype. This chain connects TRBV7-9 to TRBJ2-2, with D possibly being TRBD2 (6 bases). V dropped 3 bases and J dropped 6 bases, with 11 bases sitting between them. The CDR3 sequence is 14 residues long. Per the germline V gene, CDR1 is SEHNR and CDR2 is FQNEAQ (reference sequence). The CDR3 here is CASSFGGVAGELFF. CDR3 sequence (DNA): TGTGCCAGCAGCTTCGGAGGGGTGGCCGGGGAGCTGTTTTTT.

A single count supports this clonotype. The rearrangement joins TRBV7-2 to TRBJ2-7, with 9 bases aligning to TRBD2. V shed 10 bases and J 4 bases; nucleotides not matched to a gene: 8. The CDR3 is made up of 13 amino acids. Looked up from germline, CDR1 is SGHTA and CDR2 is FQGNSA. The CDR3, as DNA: TGTGCCACCCCGGCCAGCGGGAGGTACGAGCAGTACTTC. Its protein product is CATPASGRYEQYF.

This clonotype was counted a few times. The CDR3 nucleotides read TGTGCCAGCATCCCGGGACTCCGCACCGGGGAGCTGTTTTTT. Its translation is CASIPGLRTGELFF. The chain uses TRBV12-3 or TRBV12-4 and TRBJ2-2; D might be TRBD2 (6 bases). Trimming took off 7 bases at V and 4 bases at J, with 13 bases between the two ends. This CDR3 has 14 residues.

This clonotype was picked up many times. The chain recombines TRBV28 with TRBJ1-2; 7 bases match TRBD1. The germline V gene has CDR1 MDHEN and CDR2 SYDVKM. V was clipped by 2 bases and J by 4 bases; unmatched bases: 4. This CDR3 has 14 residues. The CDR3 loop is CASSLLRTGYGYTF. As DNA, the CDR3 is TGTGCCAGCAGTTTACTCCGGACAGGCTATGGCTACACCTTC.

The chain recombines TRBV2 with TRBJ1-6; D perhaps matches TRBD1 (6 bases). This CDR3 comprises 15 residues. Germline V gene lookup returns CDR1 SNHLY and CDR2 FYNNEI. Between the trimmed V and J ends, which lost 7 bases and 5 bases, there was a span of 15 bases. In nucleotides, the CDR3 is TGTGCCAGCAAAGCCCAGAGGGGGAATAATTCACCCCTCCACTTT. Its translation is CASKAQRGNNSPLHF.

The CDR3 DNA follows: TGCGCCAGCAGTCAACCCCTTGGGGCCTACGAGCAGTACTTC. It is translated as CASSQPLGAYEQYF. This rearrangement joins TRBV23-1 to TRBJ2-7, with D unresolved. TRBV23-1 is an ORF; its function is uncertain. The CDR3 totals 14 residues. Trimming removed 2 bases at V and 2 bases at J, with 10 bases between.

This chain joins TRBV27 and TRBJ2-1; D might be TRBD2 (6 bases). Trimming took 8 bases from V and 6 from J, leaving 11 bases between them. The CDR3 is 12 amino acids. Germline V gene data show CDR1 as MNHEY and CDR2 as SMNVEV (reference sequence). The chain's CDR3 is CASRGGSNEQFF. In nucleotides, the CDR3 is TGTGCCAGCCGTGGGGGGAGCAATGAGCAGTTCTTC.